These T cell receptor beta chains were read from a single sample in a study of blood T cells in healthy people across ages. MiXCR, applied by TCRdb to the 5' RACE reads, yields one record per CDR3 protein. The table shows roughly 730,000 distinct CDR3 sequences, with approximately 60% occurring only once. The source material was blood. The receptors were sampled from a man in his forties or fifties in good health. Both conserved end residues are part of each CDR3. A D gene is named only where the DNA matches it firmly.

j_call v_call d_call cdr3_aa
NA TRBV2 NA CASSVDRRKETQYF
TRBJ1-5 TRBV5-1 TRBD1 CASSLGPRDRVVNQPQHF
TRBJ2-5 TRBV6-6 TRBD2 CASSYDSGTSDETQYF
TRBJ2-3 TRBV5-1 NA CASSLVPFRGSTDTQYF
TRBJ2-7 TRBV2 TRBD1 CASSSRDRSSYEQYF
TRBJ2-3 TRBV20-1 NA CSASASVGQGTDTQYF
TRBJ1-5 TRBV2 NA CASSEVPDIQPQHF
TRBJ2-3 TRBV29-1 NA CSVARGVTDTQYF
TRBJ2-7 TRBV27 TRBD1 CASLGQGIDEQYF
TRBJ2-4 TRBV4-1 NA CASSRIEVESENIQYF
TRBJ2-3 TRBV18 NA CASSPKQASTDTQYF
TRBJ2-1 TRBV29-1 NA CSSGRGAGYNEQFF
TRBJ2-3 TRBV9 NA CASSAEGAPDTQYF